This TCR beta chain was retrieved from a study of glioma-infiltrating T cells after dendritic cell vaccination (dated by TCRdb to about 2016). For context, the study as a whole: A cohort of roughly 15 glioblastoma patients from Phase I and II dendritic cell vaccination trials was included, of whom 9 were newly diagnosed and 6 had recurrent disease. Between 2003 and 2012, the patients were given dendritic cell vaccination pulsed with autologous tumor lysate. To make the vaccine, monocyte-derived dendritic cells were cultured for under 9 days with IL-4 and GM-CSF and then pulsed overnight with autologous tumor lysate. Survival after dendritic cell vaccination was correlated with TCR sequencing metrics, including TIL content and tumor-blood repertoire overlap. In glioblastoma patients vaccinated with dendritic cells, deep sequencing of TCR beta CDR3 regions served to measure tumor-infiltrating lymphocyte content and to compare repertoires between tumor and blood. Three intradermal dendritic cell vaccine injections were administered to patients at biweekly intervals in the arm below the axilla.

Patients were selected on the basis of adequate residual fresh-frozen tumor tissue and more than two years of available survival data. Molecular status otherwise varied across the glioblastoma patients, but none of them carried an isocitrate dehydrogenase mutation. PBMC collection took place before vaccination, two weeks after the third vaccination, and at tumor progression if progression occurred. The Qiagen DNeasy Blood extraction Kit was used to extract genomic DNA. General study outcomes and caveats: The cohort was small and heterogeneous, only a few patients had full blood and tumor sets, and even fewer had initial-recurrent tumor pairs. Higher estimated pretreatment TIL content predicted longer time to progression and overall survival after dendritic cell vaccination. No direct relationship between TCR clonality and survival was found, suggesting that a diverse polyclonal response may matter. The response model built on TCR overlap across three groups was characterized as speculative, with prospective validation still needed.

With respect to this clone: It has no known antigen specificity. Base qualities were left out, and no much larger clone turns up one base away.

The CDR3 runs 12 residues from the cysteine to the phenylalanine. The sequence is cut down to CDR3 DNA, 36 bases in frame from base 1. The germline V gene gives CDR1 as MNHEY and CDR2 as SVGAGI. Trimming removed 6 bases from V and 7 bases from J, leaving 12 bases between the germline ends. TCRB CDR3 regions were amplified from 2 to 2.5 ug genomic DNA, or all available DNA if less, using the immunoSEQ assay. For multiplex PCR, 60 forward primers for TCR V beta segments and 13 reverse primers for J beta segments were used. To estimate reads per starting template, synthetic control templates were spiked into each sample at limiting dilution. The Illumina HiSeq System generated sequencing reads of 87 bp. In the original analysis: PCR and sequencing errors were removed by merging closely related sequences with a nearest neighbor algorithm. TCR overlap was measured as the percentage of unique tumor TCR beta sequences also present in the same patient's peripheral blood. TCRdb obtained this table from immuneACCESS and retained in-frame rearrangements with V and J assigned. These tables miss some clones; where compared with another copy, unresolved V genes account for less than half of the shortfall, and the remainder is unexplained. The V and J calls and clone size are taken from that table; D and trimming were inferred from the DNA. The sample data list 90,000 or so clones, and over 65% of these were observed just once. The ten most abundant clones make up less than 3% of the sample.

The source material was blood, sampled before dendritic cell vaccination. This receptor was identified in a human donor with glioblastoma. Recombination connected TRBV6-5 to TRBJ1-2, with the D gene uncertain. The CDR3 reads as follows: CASRTGMGGYTF. The sequenced DNA: TGTGCCAGCAGGACGGGAATGGGTGGCTACACCTTC.